This T cell receptor (beta chain) was sequenced during a study of T cells after yellow fever vaccination. Only a few counts were recorded for this clonotype. One entry per CDR3 protein, called by TCRdb with MiXCR from the 5' RACE reads. The sample has a few hundred thousand distinct CDR3 sequences, approximately 19% seen once. V gave up 0 bases and J gave up 4 bases, with 13 bases separating them. Germline V gene data show CDR1 as SGDLS and CDR2 as YYNGEE. The CDR3 totals 15 residues. This specimen was PBMCs, taken before the yellow fever booster vaccination. The chain joins TRBV9 to TRBJ2-5; maybe TRBD1 (6 bases). The TCR was taken from a man aged 18 to 35 who received the YFV17D yellow fever vaccine. This CDR3 is CASSVDQGLRETQYF. CDR3 sequence (DNA): TGTGCCAGCAGCGTAGATCAGGGGTTAAGAGAGACCCAGTACTTC.